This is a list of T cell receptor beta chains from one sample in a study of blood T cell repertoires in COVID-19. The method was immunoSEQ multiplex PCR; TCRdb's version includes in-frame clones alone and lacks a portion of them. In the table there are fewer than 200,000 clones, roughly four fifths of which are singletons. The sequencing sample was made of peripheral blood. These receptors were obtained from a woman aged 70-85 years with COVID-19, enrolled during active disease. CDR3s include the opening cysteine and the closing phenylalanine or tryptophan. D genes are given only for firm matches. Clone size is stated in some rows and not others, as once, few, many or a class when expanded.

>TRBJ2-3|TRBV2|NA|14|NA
TGTGCCAGCATGTCCCAGCGGAGCACAGATACGCAGTATTTT
CASMSQRSTDTQYF
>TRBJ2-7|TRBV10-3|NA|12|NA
TGTGCCATTGCCTCGGGCTCCTACGAGCAGTACTTC
CAIASGSYEQYF
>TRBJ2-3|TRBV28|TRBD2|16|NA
TGTGCCAGCAGCCTGGGACTAGCCAAGAGGACAGATACGCAGTATTTT
CASSLGLAKRTDTQYF
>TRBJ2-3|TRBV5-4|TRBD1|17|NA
TGTGCCAGCAGCTTAGGACAGGGACCGTCCAGCACAGATACGCAGTATTTT
CASSLGQGPSSTDTQYF
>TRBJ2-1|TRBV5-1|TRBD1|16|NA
TGCGCCAGCAGCCCTGGACAGGGGAGCTCCTACAATGAGCAGTTCTTC
CASSPGQGSSYNEQFF
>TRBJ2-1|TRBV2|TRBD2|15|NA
TGTGCCAGCAGTGTTGGCGGGAGGAGTTACAATGAGCAGTTCTTC
CASSVGGRSYNEQFF
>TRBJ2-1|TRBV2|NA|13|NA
TGTGCCAGCAACCCCCTGGCGGTGGGTGAGCAGTTCTTC
CASNPLAVGEQFF
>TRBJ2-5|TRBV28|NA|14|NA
TGTGCCAGTGCCCCGGGACACCTCCAAGAGACCCAGTACTTC
CASAPGHLQETQYF
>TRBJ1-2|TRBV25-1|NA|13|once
TGTGCCAGCAGGTGGGCCGGATACTATGGCTACACCTTC
CASRWAGYYGYTF
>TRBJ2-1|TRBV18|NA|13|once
TGTGCCAGCTCACCGGGAGCGACCAATGAGCAGTTCTTC
CASSPGATNEQFF
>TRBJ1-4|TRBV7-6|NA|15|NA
TGTGCCAGCAGCTCCGCGGGGGGGGTTGGTGAAAAACTGTTTTTT
CASSSAGGVGEKLFF
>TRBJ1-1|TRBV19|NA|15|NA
TGTGCCAGTAGAGGACCTTGGGAGGTGAACACTGAAGCTTTCTTT
CASRGPWEVNTEAFF
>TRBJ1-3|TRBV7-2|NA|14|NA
TGTGCCAGCAGCCCTGGGCACTCTGGAAACACCATATATTTT
CASSPGHSGNTIYF
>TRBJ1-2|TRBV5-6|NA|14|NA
TGTGCCAGCAGCTTGGTGCGGATTAACTATGGCTACACCTTC
CASSLVRINYGYTF
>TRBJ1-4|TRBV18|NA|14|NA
TGTGCCAGCTCACCACCAACAGATAATGAAAAACTGTTTTTT
CASSPPTDNEKLFF
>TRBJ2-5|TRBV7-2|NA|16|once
TGTGCCAGCAGCTTAAGGGGAGCGGGTGCGGGTGAGACCCAGTACTTC
CASSLRGAGAGETQYF
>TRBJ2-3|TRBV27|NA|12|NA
TGTGCCAGCAGTCCAAGCACAGATACGCAGTATTTT
CASSPSTDTQYF
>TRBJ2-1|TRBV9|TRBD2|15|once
TGTGCCAGCAGCGCGACTAGCGGGAGTTTTGGTGAGCAGTTCTTC
CASSATSGSFGEQFF
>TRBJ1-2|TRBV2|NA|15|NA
TGTGCCAGCAGTCCTCCGGGAGAAGTTAACTATGGCTACACCTTC
CASSPPGEVNYGYTF
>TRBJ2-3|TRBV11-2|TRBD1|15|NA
TGTGCCAGCAGCTTAGTAGGGGGCAGCACAGATACGCAGTATTTT
CASSLVGGSTDTQYF
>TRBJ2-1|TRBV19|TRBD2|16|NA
TGTGCCAGTAGTATGTCGGGGACTACTCTCTTAGATGAGCAGTTCTTC
CASSMSGTTLLDEQFF
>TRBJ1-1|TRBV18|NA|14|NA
TGTGCCAGCTCACCTCGACAGGTAGACACTGAAGCTTTCTTT
CASSPRQVDTEAFF